A selection of T cell receptor beta chains follows, all from one sample in a study of CD8+ T cells in alopecia areata. Assay: immunoSEQ multiplex PCR; the TCRdb copy retains only in-frame clones and omits some. The sample holds 98,000 or so clones, 55% to 75% seen once. The sample taken for sequencing was CD8+ T cells sorted from blood. The source is a human donor in good health. The CDR3 runs from the conserved cysteine through the conserved F or W. Each record gives: V gene, J gene, CDR3 length, D gene, clone size, CDR3 DNA, CDR3 protein. A D gene is named only where the DNA matches it firmly. Expanded clones get a size class; other rows say once, few or many, or leave the size out.

V: TRBV28; J: TRBJ1-1; length: 15; D: TRBD1; size: -; DNA: TGTGCCAGCAGTTTATGGGGACAGCCGAACACTGAAGCTTTCTTT; CDR3: CASSLWGQPNTEAFF
V: TRBV15; J: TRBJ1-1; length: 15; D: -; size: few; DNA: TGTGCCACCAGCAGAGCGGACGCCTTGAGCACTGAAGCTTTCTTT; CDR3: CATSRADALSTEAFF
V: TRBV7-3; J: TRBJ2-5; length: 17; D: -; size: -; DNA: TGTGCCAGCAGCTCCATGTCTTCAAACGAGGCAATGGAGACCCAGTACTTC; CDR3: CASSSMSSNEAMETQYF
V: TRBV5-6; J: TRBJ1-1; length: 12; D: -; size: -; DNA: TGTGCCAGCAGCCTTCAGCCGGGTGAAGCTTTCTTT; CDR3: CASSLQPGEAFF
V: TRBV6-5; J: TRBJ1-2; length: 15; D: TRBD1; size: -; DNA: TGTGCCACCGCAACCGACAGGGGGTACAGCTATGGCTACACCTTC; CDR3: CATATDRGYSYGYTF
V: TRBV28; J: TRBJ2-1; length: 16; D: TRBD2; size: few; DNA: TGTGCCAGCAGCTTCTCGAGTAGCGGGGGTTGGAATGAGCAGTTCTTC; CDR3: CASSFSSSGGWNEQFF
V: TRBV5-1; J: TRBJ2-1; length: 20; D: TRBD2; size: once; DNA: TGCGCCAGCAGCTTGTTGAGTAGTTCTTCGGCAGCGGGGGGGAACAATGAGCAGTTCTTC; CDR3: CASSLLSSSSAAGGNNEQFF
V: TRBV7-2; J: TRBJ1-6; length: 16; D: -; size: -; DNA: TGTGCCAGCAGCTTAAGTTCACTCTCCTATAATTCACCCCTCCACTTT; CDR3: CASSLSSLSYNSPLHF
V: TRBV4-1; J: TRBJ1-1; length: 15; D: TRBD1; size: -; DNA: TGCGCCAGCAGCCCATGGGGACAGGGTCCCCCTGAAGCTTTCTTT; CDR3: CASSPWGQGPPEAFF
V: TRBV7-8; J: TRBJ1-1; length: 14; D: -; size: -; DNA: TGTGCCAGCAGCCCATCGGTGGTGCCAGCTGAAGCTTTCTTT; CDR3: CASSPSVVPAEAFF
V: TRBV6-6; J: TRBJ1-1; length: 16; D: TRBD1; size: -; DNA: TGTGCCGGAGCCGGGACAGGGCTTCCTGGGGACACTGAAGCTTTCTTT; CDR3: CAGAGTGLPGDTEAFF
V: TRBV4-3; J: TRBJ2-6; length: 16; D: -; size: -; DNA: TGCGCCAGCAGCCAAGCGTCAGGGACTGGGGCCAACGTCCTGACTTTC; CDR3: CASSQASGTGANVLTF
V: TRBV6-5; J: TRBJ2-5; length: 15; D: -; size: few; DNA: TGTGCCAGCAGTCACCGGGACCCCATGAGCGAGACCCAGTACTTC; CDR3: CASSHRDPMSETQYF
V: TRBV11-2; J: TRBJ2-1; length: 15; D: -; size: medium-sized; DNA: TGTGCCAGCAGCCCCAAGGTTAAAGACTACAATGAGCAGTTCTTC; CDR3: CASSPKVKDYNEQFF
V: TRBV5-1; J: TRBJ1-2; length: 12; D: -; size: -; DNA: TGCGCCAGCAGCTTAGGGGACTATGGCTACACCTTC; CDR3: CASSLGDYGYTF
V: TRBV14; J: TRBJ1-1; length: 15; D: TRBD1; size: -; DNA: TGTGCCAGCAGCCACTTTGACAGGGGGTGGTCTGAAGCTTTCTTT; CDR3: CASSHFDRGWSEAFF
V: TRBV4-1; J: TRBJ1-1; length: 15; D: -; size: -; DNA: TGCGCCAGCAGCCAAGTGGGACCAGAAGACACTGAAGCTTTCTTT; CDR3: CASSQVGPEDTEAFF
V: TRBV27; J: TRBJ2-5; length: 12; D: -; size: once; DNA: TGTGCCAGCAGTTCTCACCAGGGGTCCCAGTACTTC; CDR3: CASSSHQGSQYF
V: TRBV6-5; J: TRBJ2-3; length: 14; D: TRBD1; size: few; DNA: TGTGCCAGCAGTTTGGGACAGGGAATAGATACGCAGTATTTT; CDR3: CASSLGQGIDTQYF
V: TRBV10-3; J: TRBJ2-3; length: 16; D: TRBD2; size: -; DNA: TGTGCCATCAGTCGACTAGCGGTGATTTTCACAGATACGCAGTATTTT; CDR3: CAISRLAVIFTDTQYF
V: TRBV7-8; J: TRBJ1-6; length: 17; D: -; size: -; DNA: TGTGCCAGCAGCTTAGAAGTGCGGAGCTCCTATAATTCACCCCTCCACTTT; CDR3: CASSLEVRSSYNSPLHF
V: TRBV4-3; J: TRBJ2-1; length: 17; D: -; size: -; DNA: TGCGCCAGCAGCCAAGACACGGCCAGTGGCACCTACAATGAGCAGTTCTTC; CDR3: CASSQDTASGTYNEQFF
V: TRBV15; J: TRBJ2-3; length: 16; D: -; size: -; DNA: TGTGCCACCAGCAGAGTTTCAGGGGCGTCGGATCATACGCAGTATTTT; CDR3: CATSRVSGASDHTQYF
V: TRBV13; J: TRBJ1-4; length: 14; D: -; size: few; DNA: TGTGCCAGCAGCGAACAGCCAACTAATGAAAAACTGTTTTTT; CDR3: CASSEQPTNEKLFF
V: TRBV7-9; J: TRBJ2-5; length: 16; D: -; size: -; DNA: TGTGCCAGCAGCTTCCTGGTAGCGGTGGGCCAAGAGACCCAGTACTTC; CDR3: CASSFLVAVGQETQYF